This entry describes one T cell receptor beta chain. This sample stems from a study of blood T cell repertoires in COVID-19. V dropped 6 bases and J dropped 4; count of bases not matched to a gene: 10. The V gene's germline CDR1 is MNHEY and CDR2 SVGEGT. The CDR3 consists of 16 residues. The repertoire was sequenced with immunoSEQ multiplex PCR; TCRdb's copy has only in-frame clones and lacks some. The sample holds 150,000 to 200,000 clones, roughly 89% seen once. This chain uses TRBV6-2 or TRBV6-3 with TRBJ2-3; 10 nucleotides align to TRBD2. Sequenced: peripheral blood. This TCR was sampled from a woman aged 45-65 years with acute or convalescent COVID-19. CDR3 DNA: TGTGCCAGCAGCATTAACAGCGGGGGGGGCCCAGATACGCAGTATTTT. Translation: CASSINSGGGPDTQYF.